Below, 11 T cell receptor beta chains from the same sample are listed, as sequenced in a study of identical twins. TCRdb called the 5' RACE reads again in MiXCR, with one record for every CDR3 protein. The table shows approximately 630,000 distinct CDR3 sequences, with around 7.4% occurring only once. These sequences were also reported in another study, on yellow fever vaccine responses in identical twins.

Sequencing was performed on PBMCs. Receptors originate from a woman under 30 in good health.

This clonotype was detected only a few times. This chain uses TRBV6-1 with TRBJ2-3, with D perhaps given as TRBD1 or TRBD2 (5 bases each). With 6 bases removed from V and 1 base from J, the gap between germline ends came to 17 bases. CDR3 length equals 16 residues. From germline, CDR1 is MNHNS and CDR2 SASEGT. The CDR3 sequence is CASSLTRGLGTDTQYF. The DNA for the CDR3 is TGTGCCAGCAGCCTCACGAGGGGCTTGGGCACAGATACGCAGTATTTT.

In its sample, this clonotype was seen a few times. V gene TRBV6-5 combines with J gene TRBJ1-4; maybe TRBD1 (5 bases). Trimming shortened V by 2 bases and J by 3 bases, and 13 bases separated the two germline ends. The CDR3 sequence is 16 residues long. CDR1 is MNHEY and CDR2 is SVGAGI in the germline V gene. As DNA, the CDR3 is TGTGCCAGCAGTTACAGGGACTTCGTGGCTAATGAAAAACTGTTTTTT. This translates into CASSYRDFVANEKLFF.

This clonotype was picked up many times. This rearrangement joins TRBV20-1 to TRBJ2-1; TRBD2 aligns across 13 bases. Trimming at V came to 6 bases and at J to 4 bases, leaving 9 bases not matched to a gene. There are 16 residues in the CDR3. The germline gives CDR1 DFQATT, CDR2 SNEGSKA (reference sequence). The CDR3 protein is CSATLAGGPRYNEQFF. CDR3 DNA sequence: TGCAGTGCCACACTAGCGGGAGGGCCGAGGTACAATGAGCAGTTCTTC.

This chain links TRBV15 with TRBJ2-3; D is unresolved. The CDR3 sequence is 15 residues long. V was trimmed by 3 bases and J by 6 bases, leaving 16 bases between them. Germline V gene lookup returns CDR1 LNHNV and CDR2 YYDKDF (reference sequence). DNA for the CDR3: TGTGCCACCAGCAGTACCGAGTGGGCGGCGGATACGCAGTATTTT. Its translation: CATSSTEWAADTQYF.

J is TRBJ2-3 and V is TRBV15; D not certain. The length of the CDR3 is 15 residues. CDR1 LNHNV and CDR2 YYDKDF come from the germline V gene (reference sequence). V dropped 0 bases and J dropped 2 bases, with 9 bases sitting between them. CDR3 region: CATSRDRRPTDTQYF. CDR3 DNA sequence: TGTGCCACCAGCAGAGATAGGCGGCCCACAGATACGCAGTATTTT.

Only a few counts were recorded for this clonotype. The chain has TRBV15 and TRBJ2-1; 11 bases are shared with TRBD2. CDR1 and CDR2 from the germline V gene are LNHNV and YYDKDF (reference sequence). Trimming at V came to 5 bases and at J to 6 bases, leaving 6 bases not matched to a gene. The CDR3 consists of 15 residues. The CDR3 DNA follows: TGTGCCACCAGCCAACTAGCGGGAGTGGGCAATGAGCAGTTCTTC. Translated, it gives CATSQLAGVGNEQFF.

This clonotype was found once. This chain uses TRBV6-4 with TRBJ2-7; D is undetermined. The length of the CDR3 is 11 residues. Trimming removed 6 bases at V and 2 bases at J, with 5 bases between. Germline CDR1 and CDR2: MRHNA and SNTAGT. Here the CDR3 DNA reads TGTGCCAGCAGACGGCCCTACGAGCAGTACTTC. It is translated as CASRRPYEQYF.

This clonotype was picked up many times. CDR3 in DNA: TGTGCCAGCAGGCGAGCGGGAGTCGGTGAGCAGTTCTTC. As protein: CASRRAGVGEQFF. The J gene is TRBJ2-1, the V gene TRBV3-1, with 8 bases matching TRBD2. Trimming cost V 6 bases and J 9 bases; bases outside gene matches: 7. This CDR3 is built from 13 residues. The germline CDR1 and CDR2 sequences are LGHDT and YNNKEL (reference sequence).

The V gene is TRBV10-3, the J gene TRBJ1-1; D not certain. V lost 6 bases, J lost 3 bases, and 8 bases lay in between. Germline loops: CDR1 ENHRY, CDR2 SYGVKD. This CDR3 region has 12 residues. Here the CDR3 DNA reads TGTGCCATCAGGTCCGGGGACACTGAAGCTTTCTTT. This gives the protein CAIRSGDTEAFF.

Only a few counts were recorded for this clonotype. V gene TRBV2 combines with J gene TRBJ2-7; D call uncertain. V lost 1 base and J lost 9, with 4 bases in between. CDR1 and CDR2 from the germline V gene are SNHLY and FYNNEI. This CDR3 region has 10 residues. Here the CDR3 DNA reads TGTGCCAGCAGTGAAGTCGGGCAGTACGTC. Translating gives CASSEVGQYV.

This clonotype was seen a few times. The rearrangement uses TRBV10-3 and TRBJ1-2, with TRBD1 matching over 8 bases. With 3 bases clipped from V and 8 bases from J, the junction kept 5 bases outside the gene matches. From germline, CDR1 is ENHRY and CDR2 SYGVKD. There are 13 residues in the CDR3. Here the CDR3 DNA reads TGTGCCATCAGTGACAGGGGGCCGGTGGGCTACACCTTC. Protein product: CAISDRGPVGYTF.